The rows below give T cell receptor beta chains drawn from one sample of a study of shared T cell receptors in the human thymus. Data came from immunoSEQ multiplex PCR; TCRdb stores just in-frame clones and leaves some out. The data show hundreds of thousands of clones, with 85% to 95% seen just once and 0.015% to 0.025% held by the top ten. Sequenced sample: thymocytes. These receptors originate from a human donor. The CDR3 runs from the conserved cysteine through the conserved F or W. The D gene is left open where the match is weak. Not every row has a clone size; where given, it reads once, few, many or a size class.

D gene	J gene	clone size	V gene	CDR3 DNA	CDR3 protein
NA	TRBJ2-7	NA	TRBV28	TGTGCCAGCAGACGGACCCCCTTGATCTACGAGCAGTACTTC	CASRRTPLIYEQYF
TRBD2	TRBJ2-1	NA	TRBV27	TGTGCCAGCAGTTTATTGGCGGGAGGGTACAATGAGCAGTTCTTC	CASSLLAGGYNEQFF
NA	TRBJ2-5	NA	TRBV14	TGTGCCAGCAGCCAAGTGGGTAACCGGACGACAGGAGAGACCCAGTACTTC	CASSQVGNRTTGETQYF
NA	TRBJ1-4	NA	TRBV5-1	TGCGCCAGCAGCCCCGGTTGGGGCGACGAAAAACTGTTTTTT	CASSPGWGDEKLFF
TRBD2	TRBJ2-7	few	TRBV5-4	TGTGCCAGCAGCTGGGGAGGGGACGACGAGCAGTACTTC	CASSWGGDDEQYF
NA	TRBJ2-5	NA	TRBV11-2	TGTGCCAGCAGCTTAGATGTGGGACGGGAGAACCAAGAGACCCAGTACTTC	CASSLDVGRENQETQYF
TRBD1	TRBJ1-1	NA	TRBV5-1	TGCGCCAGCAGCCTACGGACAGGGGGAAACACTGAAGCTTTCTTT	CASSLRTGGNTEAFF
NA	TRBJ2-5	NA	TRBV28	TGTGCCAGCAGTTACCTATCGACAGGGGAGGGGGAGACCCAGTACTTC	CASSYLSTGEGETQYF
NA	TRBJ2-1	NA	TRBV29-1	TGCAGCGTTGCTACTAGGGGATTATCCGACAAACGGGGCAATGAGCAGTTCTTC	CSVATRGLSDKRGNEQFF
TRBD1	TRBJ1-5	NA	TRBV28	TGTGCCAGCAGCCGGTCGGGACAGCAAAATCAGCCCCAGCATTTT	CASSRSGQQNQPQHF
TRBD2	TRBJ2-1	NA	TRBV6-1	TGTGCCAGCAGACCCGGACTAGCGAAATACAATGAGCAGTTCTTC	CASRPGLAKYNEQFF
TRBD2	TRBJ2-2	once	TRBV27	TGTGCCAGCAGTCCAACCCCCAGACTAGCGGGAGGGCCTCGGGAGGGCACCGGGGAGCTGTTTTTT	CASSPTPRLAGGPREGTGELFF
NA	TRBJ2-3	NA	TRBV7-9	TGTGCCAGCAGCTTTAGCACAGATACGCAGTATTTT	CASSFSTDTQYF
TRBD2	TRBJ2-3	NA	TRBV11-2	TGTGCCAGCAGCTTACCTAGCGGGAGTTATAGCACAGATACGCAGTATTTT	CASSLPSGSYSTDTQYF
NA	TRBJ2-2	NA	TRBV30	TGTGCCTGGAGTGTAAATCCTAGGAGGGCCGATAAGAATTCGAACACCGGGGAGCTGTTTTTT	CAWSVNPRRADKNSNTGELFF
NA	TRBJ2-7	NA	TRBV5-3	TGTGCCAGAAGCGGCCGGGACCGAACCTACGAGCAGTACTTC	CARSGRDRTYEQYF
NA	TRBJ1-5	NA	TRBV7-8	TGTGCCAGCAGCTTAGGACCCGGGGTACATCAGCCCCAGCATTTT	CASSLGPGVHQPQHF
NA	TRBJ2-3	once	TRBV13	TGTGCCAGCAAGACCAGGGATACAGATACGCAGTATTTT	CASKTRDTDTQYF
TRBD1	TRBJ2-7	NA	TRBV28	TGTGCCAGCAGTTCGGGACAGGGTCCTCCCGGGAGTTTCTACGAGCAGTACTTC	CASSSGQGPPGSFYEQYF
TRBD2	TRBJ2-5	NA	TRBV4-1	TGCGCCAGCAGCCAATCCCGATCCCGGCTAGCGGCCCAAGAGACCCAGTACTTC	CASSQSRSRLAAQETQYF
NA	TRBJ2-7	NA	TRBV27	TGTGCCAGCAGTTTATCGAATCGGCGGGGCTCCTACGAGCAGTACTTC	CASSLSNRRGSYEQYF
NA	TRBJ2-3	NA	TRBV21-1	TGTGCCAGCACCCGTAGCGGGAGTGGGGATACGCAGTATTTT	CASTRSGSGDTQYF
TRBD1	TRBJ2-1	NA	TRBV29-1	TGCAGCGTCTATACCGGGACAGGGGGCGAAGAGCAGTTCTTC	CSVYTGTGGEEQFF
TRBD1	TRBJ1-5	NA	TRBV25-1	TGTGCCAGCAGTGAGACAGGGAAGGGAAATCAGCCCCAGCATTTT	CASSETGKGNQPQHF
NA	TRBJ1-4	NA	TRBV5-1	TGCGCCAGCAGCTTGGTTATGGGCGCTGAAAAACTGTTTTTT	CASSLVMGAEKLFF
TRBD2	TRBJ2-6	NA	TRBV27	TGTGCCAGCAGCGATCCGGGACTATTAACAGGGGCCAACGTCCTGACTTTC	CASSDPGLLTGANVLTF
TRBD2	TRBJ2-1	NA	TRBV5-4	TGTGCCAGCAGCCGCAAAACTAGCGGGTGGTACAATGAGCAGTTCTTC	CASSRKTSGWYNEQFF
NA	TRBJ2-1	NA	TRBV6-5	TGTGCCAGCAGCCTAGACACCTACAATGAGCAGTTCTTC	CASSLDTYNEQFF
NA	TRBJ1-4	NA	TRBV14	TGTGCCAGCAGCCAGAGGGGGGCAGGATCTAATGAAAAACTGTTTTTT	CASSQRGAGSNEKLFF
NA	TRBJ2-5	NA	TRBV6-5	TGTGCCAGCAGTTACGGGATAGCTCAAGAGACCCAGTACTTC	CASSYGIAQETQYF
TRBD1	TRBJ2-7	NA	TRBV7-8	TGTGCCAGCAGGGGACAGGGGACAAACTACGAGCAGTACTTC	CASRGQGTNYEQYF
NA	TRBJ2-1	NA	TRBV27	TGTGCCAGCAGCGAAGGGCAGAGGACAAATGAGCAGTTCTTC	CASSEGQRTNEQFF
NA	TRBJ1-5	NA	TRBV7-8	TGTGCCAGCAGCTCCCGAGATCAGCCCCAGCATTTT	CASSSRDQPQHF
NA	TRBJ1-2	NA	TRBV7-2	TGTGCCAGCAGCGGAGAGGGGGGGCACTATGGCTACACCTTC	CASSGEGGHYGYTF
NA	TRBJ1-4	NA	TRBV4-3	TGCGCCAGCAGCCAAGAAGTCTTCTCGAGGTCAACTAATGAAAAACTGTTTTTT	CASSQEVFSRSTNEKLFF
NA	TRBJ2-7	NA	TRBV18	TGTGCCAGCTCACCACCCCCCGGGGAATTCTACGAGCAGTACTTC	CASSPPPGEFYEQYF
NA	TRBJ1-2	NA	TRBV11-2	TGTGCCAGCACCTCGTCGAGGGTGGGATATGGCTACACCTTC	CASTSSRVGYGYTF
NA	TRBJ2-2	NA	TRBV19	TGTGCCAGTAGTATGTTGGGGCCGCGGACCGGGGAGCTGTTTTTT	CASSMLGPRTGELFF
NA	TRBJ1-1	NA	TRBV4-3	TGCGCCAGCAGCCAAGATCCGGGGGGGCGAAACACTGAAGCTTTCTTT	CASSQDPGGRNTEAFF
NA	TRBJ1-1	NA	TRBV18	TGTGCCAGCTCACCACCGGACAATCGGCGGGCTTTCTTT	CASSPPDNRRAFF
NA	TRBJ1-1	NA	TRBV23-1	TGCGCCAGCAGTCAATCGGAGCAGCCGATGATGAACACTGAAGCTTTCTTT	CASSQSEQPMMNTEAFF
NA	TRBJ1-2	NA	TRBV28	TGTGCCAGCAGTTGGATCGGGACACTGTTAAACACCTTC	CASSWIGTLLNTF
TRBD1	TRBJ2-7	once	TRBV23-1	TGCGCCAGCAGTCCCCGGACAGGGGAGGGGCTAAGATGCTGGCGGTGCGAGCAGTACTTC	CASSPRTGEGLRCWRCEQYF
NA	TRBJ1-5	NA	TRBV28	TGTGCCAGCACGGAGGGGGGGGTTGAGGGTCAGCCCCAGCATTTT	CASTEGGVEGQPQHF
TRBD1	TRBJ2-7	NA	TRBV6-1	TGTGCCAGCAGTGTCGGTGACAGGGCCACCTACGAGCAGTACTTC	CASSVGDRATYEQYF
NA	TRBJ2-1	NA	TRBV5-7	TGTGCCAGCAGCTGGGGGGCCGACTACCAGTCCTACAATGAGCAGTTCTTC	CASSWGADYQSYNEQFF
TRBD1	TRBJ1-1	NA	TRBV28	TGTGCCAGCAGACGGATGGGACAGGGGAACCCTGAAGCTTTCTTT	CASRRMGQGNPEAFF
NA	TRBJ2-6	NA	TRBV10-2	TGCGCCAGCAGTGGAGGGGAAACTGGGGCCAACGTCCTGACTTTC	CASSGGETGANVLTF
NA	TRBJ2-7	NA	TRBV10-3	TGTGCCACCGAGCGCCTAGGGCCCACTCCTTACGAGCAGTACTTC	CATERLGPTPYEQYF
TRBD2	TRBJ2-7	few	TRBV11-2	TGTGCCAGCAGACTAAAGCGGGAGCGAGTGCAGTACTTC	CASRLKRERVQYF
TRBD1	TRBJ1-2	NA	TRBV18	TGTGCCAGCTCACCATCGCCGGGACAGGGGGCGCGTGGCTACACCTTC	CASSPSPGQGARGYTF
NA	TRBJ2-1	NA	TRBV27	TGTGCCAGCAGTATCCCTAGTCGAGGGCCCCAAGCCGGTAATGAGCAGTTCTTC	CASSIPSRGPQAGNEQFF